This TCR beta chain originates from a study of T cells in Graves' hyperthyroidism and ophthalmopathy. On the study more broadly: Blood from the periphery was taken at initial diagnosis, before any treatment.

Lactation, pregnancy, other autoimmune disease or uncontrolled infection led to exclusion of patients. RNA transcripts served as the template for amplifying TCR beta CDR3 regions. Initially, a first-round RT-PCR of the TCR CDR3 employed the HTBI primer set. TCRdb re-called the multiplex PCR reads through MiXCR, storing one row per CDR3 protein. This table has approximately 590,000 distinct CDR3 sequences, approximately 15% appearing once. This clonotype came up many times. The CDR3 consists of 11 residues. Trimming took off 6 bases at V and 7 bases at J, with 9 bases between the two ends. Germline V gene sequence: CDR1 MNHEY, CDR2 SMNVEV (reference sequence).

The TCR comes from a woman aged 30 to 39 with Graves' hyperthyroidism. The chain combines TRBV27 with TRBJ1-1; the D is unclear. Sequencing was performed on blood. CDR3 DNA sequence: TGTGCCAGCAGCGATAGAAATGAAGCTTTCTTT. Encoded protein: CASSDRNEAFF.